The 6 T cell receptor beta chains below come from one sample, sequenced in a study of cytomegalovirus exposure and HLA in healthy donors. Only in-frame clones appear in the TCRdb table, and some are missing; sequencing was by immunoSEQ multiplex PCR. The sample lists a few hundred thousand clones; roughly 88% were seen once. Sequencing was performed on PBMCs. These receptors were obtained from a man younger than 40 in good health and CMV-seronegative.

The J gene is TRBJ2-3, the V gene TRBV27, with 9 bases aligning to TRBD2. The CDR3 is made up of 15 amino acids. The junction had 4 bases not matched to a gene; V was cut back by 5 bases and J by 1 base. Looked up from germline, CDR1 is MNHEY and CDR2 is SMNVEV (reference sequence). The CDR3 coding sequence is TGTGCCAGCAGTCCTATAGCGGGGGGCACAGATACGCAGTATTTT. Translated: CASSPIAGGTDTQYF.

This rearrangement joins TRBV29-1 to TRBJ2-7; D is unresolved. The CDR3 contains 13 residues. Trimming left V 0 bases short and J 3 bases short, with 9 bases between. Germline-derived CDR1 and CDR2 are SQVTM and ANQGSEA. Here the CDR3 reads CSVEDDIRYEQYF. The CDR3 DNA reads as TGCAGCGTTGAAGATGACATCCGCTACGAGCAGTACTTC.

The chain carries TRBV14 and TRBJ2-7, with D perhaps matching TRBD2 (5 bases). CDR1 and CDR2 from the germline V gene are SGHDN and FVKESK. CDR3 length equals 16 residues. Trimming removed 3 bases at V and 2 bases at J, with 17 bases between. The CDR3 is CASSQMEVAVPYEQYF. The DNA of the CDR3 is TGTGCCAGCAGCCAGATGGAGGTGGCAGTCCCCTACGAGCAGTACTTC.

CDR3 loop: CASSLGQSHDEQYF. CDR3 sequence (DNA): TGTGCCAGCAGTCTCGGACAGTCCCACGACGAGCAGTACTTC. The chain has TRBV28 and TRBJ2-7; weak D call: TRBD1 (6 bases). This CDR3 has 14 residues. Germline V gives CDR1 MDHEN, CDR2 SYDVKM. V was clipped by 5 bases and J by 5 bases, with 16 bases between them. The whole variable domain, remainder taken from reference TRBV28 and TRBJ2-7, is DVKVTQSSRYLVKRTGEKVFLECVQDMDHENMFWYRQDPGLGLRLIYFSYDVKMKEKGDIPEGYSVSREKKERFSLILESASTNQTSMYLCASSLGQSHDEQYFGPGTRLTVT.

The table lists this clone with a count of one. The chain recombines TRBV30 with TRBJ1-3; D gene unclear. The CDR3 consists of 15 residues. Per the germline V gene, CDR1 is GTSNPN and CDR2 is SVGIG (reference sequence). The V gene lost 5 bases and the J gene lost 0 bases, with 14 bases spanning the gap. The CDR3 coding sequence is TGTGCCTGGGGAAGGCGGGGAGACTCTGGAAACACCATATATTTT. Translating it yields CAWGRRGDSGNTIYF.

The genes are TRBV7-2 and TRBJ2-1; 9 bases align to TRBD1. CDR1 is SGHTA and CDR2 is FQGNSA in the germline V gene. V gave up 2 bases and J gave up 9 bases; unmatched junction bases: 8. This CDR3 is built from 15 residues. CDR3 in DNA: TGTGCCAGCAGCTTATCCCCCGGGACAGGGAGTGAGCAGTTCTTC. Translating it yields CASSLSPGTGSEQFF.